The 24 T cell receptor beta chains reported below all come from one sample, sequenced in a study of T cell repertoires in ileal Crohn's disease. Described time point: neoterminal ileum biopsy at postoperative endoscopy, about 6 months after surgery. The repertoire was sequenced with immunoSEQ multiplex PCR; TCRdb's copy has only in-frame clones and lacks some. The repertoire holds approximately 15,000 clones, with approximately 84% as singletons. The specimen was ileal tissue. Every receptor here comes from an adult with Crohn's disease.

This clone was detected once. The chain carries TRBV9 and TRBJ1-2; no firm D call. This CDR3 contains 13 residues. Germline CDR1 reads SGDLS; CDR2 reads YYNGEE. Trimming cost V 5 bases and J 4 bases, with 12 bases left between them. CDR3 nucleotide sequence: TGTGCCAGCAGTGCGGACGGCCCCTATGGCTACACCTTC. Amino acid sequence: CASSADGPYGYTF.

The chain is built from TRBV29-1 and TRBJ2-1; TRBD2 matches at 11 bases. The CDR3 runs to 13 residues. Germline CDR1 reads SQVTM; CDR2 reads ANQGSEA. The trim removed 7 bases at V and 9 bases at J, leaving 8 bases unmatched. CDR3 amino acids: CSGTRLAGSEQFF. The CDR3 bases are TGCAGCGGAACAAGACTAGCGGGAAGTGAGCAGTTCTTC.

The CDR3 reads CASSHATGKAGYGYTF. The CDR3 nucleotides read TGCGCCAGCAGCCATGCGACAGGGAAAGCCGGCTATGGCTACACCTTC. The rearrangement links TRBV4-1 to TRBJ1-2, with TRBD1 matching over 7 bases. The length of the CDR3 is 16 residues. Trimming cost V 3 bases and J 4 bases; bases outside gene matches: 11. CDR1 MGHRA and CDR2 YSYEKL come from the germline V gene.

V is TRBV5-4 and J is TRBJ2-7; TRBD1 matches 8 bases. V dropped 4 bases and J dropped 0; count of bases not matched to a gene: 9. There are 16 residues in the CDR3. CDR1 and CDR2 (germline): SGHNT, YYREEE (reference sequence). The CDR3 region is CASSRSTGATSYEQYF. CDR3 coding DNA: TGTGCCAGCAGCCGTTCGACAGGGGCTACCTCCTACGAGCAGTACTTC.

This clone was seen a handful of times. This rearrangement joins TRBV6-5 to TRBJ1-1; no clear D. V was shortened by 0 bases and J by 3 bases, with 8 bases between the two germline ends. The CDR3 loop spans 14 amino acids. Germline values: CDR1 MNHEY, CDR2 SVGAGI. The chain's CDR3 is CASSYSGTHTEAFF. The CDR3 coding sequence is TGTGCCAGCAGTTACTCGGGAACACACACTGAAGCTTTCTTT.

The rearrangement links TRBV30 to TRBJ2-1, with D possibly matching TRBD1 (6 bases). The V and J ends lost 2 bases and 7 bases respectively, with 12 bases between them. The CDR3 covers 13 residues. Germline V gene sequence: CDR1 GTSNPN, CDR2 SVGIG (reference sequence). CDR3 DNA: TGTGCCTGGAGTACTCTCAGGGGTAATGAGCAGTTCTTC. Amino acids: CAWSTLRGNEQFF.

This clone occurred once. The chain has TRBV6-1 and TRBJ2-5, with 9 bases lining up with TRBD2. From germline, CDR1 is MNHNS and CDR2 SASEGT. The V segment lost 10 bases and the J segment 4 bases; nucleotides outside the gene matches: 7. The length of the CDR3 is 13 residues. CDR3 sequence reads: CAKAGGLGETQYF. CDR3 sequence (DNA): TGTGCCAAGGCGGGAGGGTTGGGAGAGACCCAGTACTTC.

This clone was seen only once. Here the CDR3 DNA reads TGTGCCAGCAGCTTCGGGGCCCTCTACGAGCAGTACTTC. Residues: CASSFGALYEQYF. J is TRBJ2-7 and V is TRBV14; either TRBD1 or TRBD2 may supply D (5 bases each). Germline V CDR1 and CDR2: SGHDN, FVKESK. This CDR3 is built from 13 residues. V shed 5 bases and J shed 3 bases, with 11 bases lying between them.

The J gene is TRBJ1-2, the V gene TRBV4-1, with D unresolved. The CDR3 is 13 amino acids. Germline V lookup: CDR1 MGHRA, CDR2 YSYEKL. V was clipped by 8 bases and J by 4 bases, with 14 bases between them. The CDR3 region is CASSPLMSYGYTF. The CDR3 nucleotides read TGCGCCAGCTCCCCTTTAATGTCCTATGGCTACACCTTC.

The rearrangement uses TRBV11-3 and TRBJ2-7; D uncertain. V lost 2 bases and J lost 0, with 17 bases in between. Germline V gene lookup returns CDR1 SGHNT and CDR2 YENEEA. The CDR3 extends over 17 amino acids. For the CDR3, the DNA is TGTGCCAGCAGCTTAAGGTGGACGGCACCGAGCTCCTACGAGCAGTACTTC. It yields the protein CASSLRWTAPSSYEQYF.

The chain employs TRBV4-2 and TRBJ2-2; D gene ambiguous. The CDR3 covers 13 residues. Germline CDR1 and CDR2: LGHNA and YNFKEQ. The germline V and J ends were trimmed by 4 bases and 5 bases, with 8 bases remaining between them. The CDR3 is CASSRTDTGELFF. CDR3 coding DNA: TGTGCCAGCAGCCGAACAGATACCGGGGAGCTGTTTTTT.

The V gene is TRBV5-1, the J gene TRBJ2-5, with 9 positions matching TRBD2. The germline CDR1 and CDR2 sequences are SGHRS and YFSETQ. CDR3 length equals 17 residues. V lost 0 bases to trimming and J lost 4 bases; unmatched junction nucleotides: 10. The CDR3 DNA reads TGCGCCAGCAGCTTGGATGCGCGTAGCGGGGGACGAGAGACCCAGTACTTC. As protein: CASSLDARSGGRETQYF.

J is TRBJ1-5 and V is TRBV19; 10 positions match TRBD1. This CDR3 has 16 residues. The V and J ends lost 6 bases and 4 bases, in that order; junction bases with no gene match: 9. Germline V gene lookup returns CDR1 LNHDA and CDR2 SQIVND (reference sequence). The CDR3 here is CASSPRDRGLNQPQHF. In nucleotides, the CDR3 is TGTGCCAGTAGCCCCCGGGACAGGGGACTAAATCAGCCCCAGCATTTT. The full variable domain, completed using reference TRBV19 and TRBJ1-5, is DGGITQSPKYLFRKEGQNVTLSCEQNLNHDAMYWYRQDPGQGLRLIYYSQIVNDFQKGDIAEGYSVSREKKESFPLTVTSAQKNPTAFYLCASSPRDRGLNQPQHFGDGTRLSIL.

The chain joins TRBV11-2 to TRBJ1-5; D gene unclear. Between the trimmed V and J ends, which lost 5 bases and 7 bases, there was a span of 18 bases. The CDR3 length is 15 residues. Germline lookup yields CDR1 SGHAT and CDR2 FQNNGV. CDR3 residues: CASSPTDSYLQPQHF. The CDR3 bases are TGTGCCAGCAGCCCCACGGACTCCTACCTACAGCCCCAGCATTTT.

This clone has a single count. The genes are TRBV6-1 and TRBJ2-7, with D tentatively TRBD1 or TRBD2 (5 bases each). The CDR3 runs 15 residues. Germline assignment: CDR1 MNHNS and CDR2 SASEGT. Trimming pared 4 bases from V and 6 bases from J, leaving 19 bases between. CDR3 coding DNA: TGTGCCAGCAGTGGGGTAGGGACCGTCAGTGGCGAGCAGTACTTC. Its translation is CASSGVGTVSGEQYF.

The CDR3: CAWSVGGGIYEQYF. DNA of the CDR3: TGTGCCTGGAGTGTAGGCGGGGGGATCTACGAGCAGTACTTC. The chain couples TRBV30 to TRBJ2-7, with 8 bases that match TRBD2. Trimming at V came to 0 bases and at J to 3 bases, leaving 4 bases not matched to a gene. This CDR3 comprises 14 residues. CDR1 is GTSNPN and CDR2 is SVGIG in the germline V gene (reference sequence).

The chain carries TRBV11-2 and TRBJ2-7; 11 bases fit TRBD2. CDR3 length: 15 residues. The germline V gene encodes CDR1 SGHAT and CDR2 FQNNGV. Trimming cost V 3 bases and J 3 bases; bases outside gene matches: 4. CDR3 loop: CASSFGGLAGYEQYF. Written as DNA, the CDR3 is TGTGCCAGCAGCTTTGGCGGACTAGCGGGCTACGAGCAGTACTTC. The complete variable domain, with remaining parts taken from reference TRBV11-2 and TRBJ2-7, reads EAGVAQSPRYKIIEKRQSVAFWCNPISGHATLYWYQQILGQGPKLLIQFQNNGVVDDSQLPKDRFSAERLKGVDSTLKIQPAKLEDSAVYLCASSFGGLAGYEQYFGPGTRLTVT.

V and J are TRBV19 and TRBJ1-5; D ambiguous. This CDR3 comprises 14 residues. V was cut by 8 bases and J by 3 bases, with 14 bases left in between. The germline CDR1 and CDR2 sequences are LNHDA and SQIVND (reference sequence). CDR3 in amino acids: CASWEQQYNQPQHF. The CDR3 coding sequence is TGTGCCAGTTGGGAACAGCAGTACAATCAGCCCCAGCATTTT.

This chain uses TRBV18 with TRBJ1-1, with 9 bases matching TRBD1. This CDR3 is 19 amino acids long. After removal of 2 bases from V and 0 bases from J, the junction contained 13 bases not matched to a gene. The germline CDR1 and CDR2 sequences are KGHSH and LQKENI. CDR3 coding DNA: TGTGCCAGCTCACCATGGGTTACGGGACAGGGAGTCATGAACACTGAAGCTTTCTTT. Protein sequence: CASSPWVTGQGVMNTEAFF.

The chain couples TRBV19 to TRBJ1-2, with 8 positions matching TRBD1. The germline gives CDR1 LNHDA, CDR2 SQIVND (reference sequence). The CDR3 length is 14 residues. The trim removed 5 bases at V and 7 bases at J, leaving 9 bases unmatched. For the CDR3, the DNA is TGTGCCAGTAGTCTATCCAGGGGGCGTCGTGGCTACACCTTC. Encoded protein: CASSLSRGRRGYTF.

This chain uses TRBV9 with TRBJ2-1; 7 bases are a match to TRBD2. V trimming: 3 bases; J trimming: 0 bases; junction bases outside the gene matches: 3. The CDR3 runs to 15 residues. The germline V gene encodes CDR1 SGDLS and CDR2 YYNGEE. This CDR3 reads CASSARGGSYNEQFF. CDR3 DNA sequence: TGTGCCAGCAGCGCCCGCGGGGGCTCCTACAATGAGCAGTTCTTC.

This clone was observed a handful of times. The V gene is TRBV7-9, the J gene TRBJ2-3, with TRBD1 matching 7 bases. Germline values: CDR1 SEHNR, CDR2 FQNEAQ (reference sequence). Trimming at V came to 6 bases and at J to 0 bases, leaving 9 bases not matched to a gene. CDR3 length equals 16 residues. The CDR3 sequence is CASRYRTGDSTDTQYF. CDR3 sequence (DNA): TGTGCCAGCAGATATCGTACAGGGGACAGCACAGATACGCAGTATTTT.

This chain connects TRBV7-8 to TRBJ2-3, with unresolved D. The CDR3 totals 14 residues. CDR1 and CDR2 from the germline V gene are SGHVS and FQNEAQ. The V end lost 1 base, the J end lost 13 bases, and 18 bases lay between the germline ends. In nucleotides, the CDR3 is TGTGCCAGCAGCTTAGATAATAGCCCCTACGCCGAGTATTTT. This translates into CASSLDNSPYAEYF.

The CDR3 bases are TGTGCCAGCAGCAACGGGGGTTGCGACAATGAGCAGTTCTTC. This gives the protein CASSNGGCDNEQFF. The V gene is TRBV21-1, the J gene TRBJ2-1; the D call in the table, TRBD2, was not verified against the DNA. TRBV21-1 represents a pseudogene. The CDR3 runs 14 residues.